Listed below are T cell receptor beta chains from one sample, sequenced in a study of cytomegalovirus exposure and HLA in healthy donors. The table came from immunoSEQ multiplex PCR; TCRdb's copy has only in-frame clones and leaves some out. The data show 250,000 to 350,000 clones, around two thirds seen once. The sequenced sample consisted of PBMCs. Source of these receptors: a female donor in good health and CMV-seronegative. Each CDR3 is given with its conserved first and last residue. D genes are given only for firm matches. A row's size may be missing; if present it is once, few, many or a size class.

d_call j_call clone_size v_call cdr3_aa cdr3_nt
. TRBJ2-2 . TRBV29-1 CSVAPPANTGELFF TGCAGCGTTGCGCCCCCAGCGAACACCGGGGAGCTGTTTTTT
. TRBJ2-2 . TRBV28 CASSFLEAGTGELFF TGTGCCAGCAGTTTTTTGGAGGCGGGCACCGGGGAGCTGTTTTTT
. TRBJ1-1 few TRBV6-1 CASSDMAGFLNTEAFF TGTGCCAGCAGTGACATGGCAGGGTTCCTGAACACTGAAGCTTTCTTT
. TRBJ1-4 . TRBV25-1 CASCDGAGVNEKLFF TGTGCCAGCTGCGACGGAGCCGGAGTTAATGAAAAACTGTTTTTT
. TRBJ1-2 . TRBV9 CASSVGRGQRIRGYTF TGTGCCAGCAGCGTAGGGCGGGGCCAACGGATCCGGGGCTACACCTTC
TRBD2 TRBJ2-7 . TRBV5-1 CASSLGGTSGYEQYF TGCGCCAGCAGCTTGGGCGGGACTAGCGGCTACGAGCAGTACTTC
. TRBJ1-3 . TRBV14 CASSRPGAGNTIYF TGTGCCAGCAGCCGCCCGGGAGCTGGAAACACCATATATTTT
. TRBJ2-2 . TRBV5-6 CASSLDLVGTGELFF TGTGCCAGCAGCTTGGATCTAGTCGGAACCGGGGAGCTGTTTTTT
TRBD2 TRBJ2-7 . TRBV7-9 CASSLVSLVTSGRYEQYF TGTGCCAGCAGCTTAGTTTCGTTGGTGACTAGCGGCCGCTACGAGCAGTACTTC
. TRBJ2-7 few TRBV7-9 CASSRIYQKGRDGYEQYF TGTGCCAGCAGCCGTATATATCAGAAGGGGCGCGACGGATACGAGCAGTACTTC
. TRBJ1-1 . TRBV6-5 CASSYQQARGEAFF TGTGCCAGCAGTTATCAGCAGGCCAGGGGTGAAGCTTTCTTT
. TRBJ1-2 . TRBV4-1 CASSQSPAGVPNYGYTF TGCGCCAGCAGCCAATCTCCCGCAGGGGTTCCCAACTATGGCTACACCTTC
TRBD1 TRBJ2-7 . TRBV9 CASSAVLGQGLFSYEQYF TGTGCCAGCAGCGCCGTATTGGGACAGGGTCTATTCTCCTACGAGCAGTACTTC
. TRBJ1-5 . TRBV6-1 CASSGRGSNQPQHF TGTGCCAGCAGTGGCAGGGGATCCAATCAGCCCCAGCATTTT
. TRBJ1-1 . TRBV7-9 CAIKQGKNTEAFF TGTGCCATAAAACAGGGAAAGAACACTGAAGCTTTCTTT
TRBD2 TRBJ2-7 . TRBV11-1 CASSLGLAGGESYEQYF TGTGCCAGCAGCTTGGGACTAGCGGGAGGGGAATCCTACGAGCAGTACTTC
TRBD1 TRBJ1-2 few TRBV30 CAWSVGTVDGYTF TGTGCCTGGAGTGTAGGGACAGTTGATGGCTACACCTTC
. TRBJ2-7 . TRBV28 CASSFLLGLSSYEQYF TGTGCCAGCAGTTTCCTACTCGGTCTGAGCTCCTACGAGCAGTACTTC
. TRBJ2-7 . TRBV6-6 CASSYTVYEQYF TGTGCCAGCAGTTACACAGTTTACGAGCAGTACTTC
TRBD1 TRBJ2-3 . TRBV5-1 CASQSHGQGWADTQYF TGCGCCAGCCAATCGCACGGACAGGGGTGGGCAGATACGCAGTATTTT
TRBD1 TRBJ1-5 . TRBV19 CASSIEDRGNQPQHF TGTGCCAGTAGTATAGAAGACAGGGGAAATCAGCCCCAGCATTTT
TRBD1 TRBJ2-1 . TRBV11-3 CASSAPGGTGVYNEQFF TGTGCCAGCAGCGCCCCGGGCGGGACAGGGGTTTACAATGAGCAGTTCTTC
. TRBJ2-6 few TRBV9 CASGQVSSGANVLTF TGTGCCAGCGGCCAGGTCAGCTCTGGGGCCAACGTCCTGACTTTC
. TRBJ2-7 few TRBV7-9 CASSLETAQYF TGTGCCAGCAGCTTAGAGACAGCGCAGTACTTC
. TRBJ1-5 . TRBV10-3 CAIKTANSNQPQHF TGTGCCATCAAGACAGCAAATAGCAATCAGCCCCAGCATTTT
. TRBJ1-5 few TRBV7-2 CASSLDRYQPQHF TGTGCCAGCAGCCTAGACAGGTACCAGCCCCAGCATTTT
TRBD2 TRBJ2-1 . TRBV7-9 CASSLVLADYNEQFF TGTGCCAGCAGCTTAGTACTAGCGGACTACAATGAGCAGTTCTTC
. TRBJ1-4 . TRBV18 CASSPLVGRNEKLFF TGTGCCAGCTCACCACTAGTAGGGAGAAATGAAAAACTGTTTTTT
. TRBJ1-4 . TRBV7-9 CSGVGGGEKLFF TGTTCCGGCGTTGGGGGGGGAGAAAAACTGTTTTTT
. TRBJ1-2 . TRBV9 CASSGSGGFNYGYTF TGTGCCAGCAGCGGTAGCGGGGGGTTTAACTATGGCTACACCTTC
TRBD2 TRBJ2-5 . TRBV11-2 CASSLVGSGRASETQYF TGTGCCAGCAGCTTGGTAGGGAGCGGGAGGGCCTCGGAGACCCAGTACTTC
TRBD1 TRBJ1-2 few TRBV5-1 CASSTTGGASLYGYTF TGCGCCAGCAGCACCACAGGGGGCGCTTCTTTATATGGCTACACCTTC
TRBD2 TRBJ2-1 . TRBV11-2 CASSLEYPSGSSYNEQFF TGTGCCAGCAGCTTAGAGTACCCTAGCGGGAGCTCCTACAATGAGCAGTTCTTC
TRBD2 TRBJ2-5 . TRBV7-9 CASSGRLAGGGETQYF TGTGCCAGCAGCGGACGACTAGCGGGAGGGGGTGAGACCCAGTACTTC
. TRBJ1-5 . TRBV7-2 CASSLVSGNQPQHF TGTGCCAGCAGCTTAGTCTCCGGCAATCAGCCCCAGCATTTT
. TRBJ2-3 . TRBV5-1 CASSLIAGFTDTQYF TGCGCCAGCAGCTTGATCGCGGGATTCACAGATACGCAGTATTTT
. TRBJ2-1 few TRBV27 CASSFVGNEQFF TGTGCCAGCAGTTTTGTCGGGAATGAGCAGTTCTTC
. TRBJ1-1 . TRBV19 CASSISRWTEAFF TGTGCCAGTAGTATCTCGAGGTGGACTGAAGCTTTCTTT
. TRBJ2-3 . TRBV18 CASSRRATTDTQYF TGTGCCAGCTCTCGGAGGGCCACCACAGATACGCAGTATTTT
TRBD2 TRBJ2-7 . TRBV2 CASRASGLLAGDEQYF TGTGCCAGCAGGGCTTCGGGGCTGCTAGCGGGAGACGAGCAGTACTTC
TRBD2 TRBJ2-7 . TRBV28 CASSSLETSGSYEQYF TGTGCCAGCAGTTCTCTCGAGACTAGCGGTTCCTACGAGCAGTACTTC
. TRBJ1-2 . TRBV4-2 CASSQVGGDYGYTF TGTGCCAGCAGCCAAGTGGGGGGGGACTATGGCTACACCTTC
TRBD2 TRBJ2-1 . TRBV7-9 CASSPGGLAGGYNEQFF TGTGCCAGCAGCCCCGGGGGTCTAGCGGGAGGGTACAATGAGCAGTTCTTC
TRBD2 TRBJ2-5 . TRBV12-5 CASGFWTSEGTQYF TGTGCTAGTGGTTTCTGGACTAGCGAGGGGACCCAGTACTTC
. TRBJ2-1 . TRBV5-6 CASSLNSNEQFF TGTGCCAGCAGCCTTAACTCCAATGAGCAGTTCTTC
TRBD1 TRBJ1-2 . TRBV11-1 CASRQDRKGYGYTF TGTGCCAGCAGACAGGACAGGAAGGGGTATGGCTACACCTTC
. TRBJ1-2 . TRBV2 CASSEQGNYGYTF TGTGCCAGCAGTGAACAGGGTAATTATGGCTACACCTTC
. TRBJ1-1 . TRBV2 CASSAESNTEAFF TGTGCCAGCAGTGCGGAGTCGAACACTGAAGCTTTCTTT
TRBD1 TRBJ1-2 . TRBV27 CASSLSGGPIYGYTF TGTGCCAGCAGTTTATCAGGGGGCCCCATCTATGGCTACACCTTC
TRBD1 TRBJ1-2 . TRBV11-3 CASTTLGQGNANYGYTF TGTGCCAGCACCACATTGGGACAGGGTAACGCTAACTATGGCTACACCTTC
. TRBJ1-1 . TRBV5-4 CASSLGGKGTEAFF TGTGCCAGCAGCTTAGGAGGGAAGGGTACTGAAGCTTTCTTT
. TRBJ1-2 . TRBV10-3 CAISAQETQGYGYTF TGTGCCATCAGTGCTCAAGAGACCCAGGGGTATGGCTACACCTTC
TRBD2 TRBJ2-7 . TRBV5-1 CASSWGYEGGSHEQYF TGCGCCAGCAGCTGGGGCTATGAGGGAGGGAGCCACGAGCAGTACTTC
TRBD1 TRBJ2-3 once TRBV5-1 CASSSSGTGYTDTQYF TGCGCCAGCAGCTCTTCCGGGACAGGGTACACAGATACGCAGTATTTT
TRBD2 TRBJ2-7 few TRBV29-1 CSGRLAGSYEQYF TGCAGCGGGAGACTAGCGGGAAGCTACGAGCAGTACTTC
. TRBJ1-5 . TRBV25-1 CASRATPGGPQHF TGTGCCAGCAGGGCCACACCAGGAGGGCCCCAGCATTTT
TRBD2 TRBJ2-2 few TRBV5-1 CASSWGWVRSGMNTGELFF TGCGCCAGCAGCTGGGGTTGGGTACGTAGCGGGATGAACACCGGGGAGCTGTTTTTT
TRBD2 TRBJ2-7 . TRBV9 CASSAMGTSFHKQYF TGTGCCAGCAGCGCGATGGGGACTAGCTTCCACAAGCAGTACTTC
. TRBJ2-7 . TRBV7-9 CSSSRRTASYEQYF TGTTCCAGCAGCAGACGGACAGCTTCCTACGAGCAGTACTTC